This T cell receptor (beta chain) originates from a study of T cells after posttransplantation cyclophosphamide. Findings and limits, study-wide: Later blood repertoires were often dominated by clones from the donor CD8+ memory compartment.

The V gene lost 8 bases and the J gene lost 4 bases, with 15 bases spanning the gap. Per germline, CDR1 LNHDA and CDR2 SQIVND (reference sequence). The CDR3 is 13 amino acids. This clone was seen a single time. Its specificity is unknown. TCRdb's copy holds only in-frame clones and misses some; the assay was immunoSEQ multiplex PCR. This table holds tens of thousands of clones, about 93% found once. This TCR was recovered from a woman under 40 in good health and a related stem cell transplant donor. The chain joins TRBV19 to TRBJ2-7; possible D gene TRBD1, 6 bases. Sequenced: PBMCs. The CDR3 region is CASSAGEGYEQYF. Written as DNA, the CDR3 is TGTGCCAGTTCGGCAGGGGAAGGGTACGAGCAGTACTTC.